Presented here are 6 T cell receptor beta chains from one specimen sequenced in a study of blood T cell repertoires in COVID-19. Here immunoSEQ multiplex PCR was the method, and the copy in TCRdb shows in-frame clones only, minus some. The sample shows about 300,000 clones, 80% to 95% of them seen only once. The sample consisted of peripheral blood. The receptor source for this set is a woman aged 25 to 45 with COVID-19, enrolled during active disease.

In DNA form, the CDR3 reads TGTGCCAGCAGCGAAAAGACTAGCGGGACAGGCTACAATGAGCAGTTCTTC. It specifies CASSEKTSGTGYNEQFF. The rearrangement uses TRBV11-2 and TRBJ2-1, with 11 bases aligning to TRBD2. This CDR3 is 17 amino acids long. The V segment lost 5 bases and the J segment 3 bases; nucleotides outside the gene matches: 9. Germline V CDR1 and CDR2: SGHAT, FQNNGV. The entire variable domain, with the rest obtained from reference TRBV11-2 and TRBJ2-1, is as follows: EAGVAQSPRYKIIEKRQSVAFWCNPISGHATLYWYQQILGQGPKLLIQFQNNGVVDDSQLPKDRFSAERLKGVDSTLKIQPAKLEDSAVYLCASSEKTSGTGYNEQFFGPGTRLTVL.

This chain uses TRBV21-1 with TRBJ1-5. TRBV21-1 counts as a pseudogene. This CDR3 is built from 10 residues. CDR3 loop: CAVSNQPQHF. In DNA form, the CDR3 reads TGTGCCGTAAGCAATCAGCCCCAGCATTTT.

This rearrangement joins TRBV6-6 to TRBJ1-5, with 8 positions matching TRBD1. V lost 2 bases to trimming and J lost 7 bases; unmatched junction nucleotides: 7. Per germline, CDR1 MNHNY and CDR2 SVGAGI (reference sequence). The CDR3 has 15 residues. The CDR3 DNA reads as TGTGCCAGCAGTTACCCTGGACAGGGTGGACAGCCCCAGCATTTT. Its protein is CASSYPGQGGQPQHF.

This chain joins TRBV30 and TRBJ2-5; TRBD2 matches 7 bases. V was clipped by 2 bases and J by 7 bases; unmatched bases: 10. Germline V gene sequence: CDR1 GTSNPN, CDR2 SVGIG (reference sequence). The CDR3 length is 14 residues. CDR3 nucleotide sequence: TGTGCCTGGAGTTCGGGAGGCGGACTCGGGACCCAGTACTTC. Its translation is CAWSSGGGLGTQYF.

CDR3 bases: TGTGCCAGCAGCGCCCACATAGCGAGCTCCTACAATGAGCAGTTCTTC. Translating gives CASSAHIASSYNEQFF. The genes are TRBV9 and TRBJ2-1; possibly TRBD2 for D (5 bases). V was pared by 3 bases and J by 0 bases, with 13 bases between. In germline, CDR1 is SGDLS, CDR2 YYNGEE. The CDR3 runs to 16 residues.

The chain employs TRBV21-1 and TRBJ2-4; the tabulated D call, TRBD2, remains unverified against the DNA. TRBV21-1 counts as a pseudogene. This CDR3 is 15 amino acids long. CDR3 bases: TGTGCCCCAACAGTCAGCCCGGGGGACAAAAACATTCAGTACTTC. Its translation is CAPTVSPGDKNIQYF.